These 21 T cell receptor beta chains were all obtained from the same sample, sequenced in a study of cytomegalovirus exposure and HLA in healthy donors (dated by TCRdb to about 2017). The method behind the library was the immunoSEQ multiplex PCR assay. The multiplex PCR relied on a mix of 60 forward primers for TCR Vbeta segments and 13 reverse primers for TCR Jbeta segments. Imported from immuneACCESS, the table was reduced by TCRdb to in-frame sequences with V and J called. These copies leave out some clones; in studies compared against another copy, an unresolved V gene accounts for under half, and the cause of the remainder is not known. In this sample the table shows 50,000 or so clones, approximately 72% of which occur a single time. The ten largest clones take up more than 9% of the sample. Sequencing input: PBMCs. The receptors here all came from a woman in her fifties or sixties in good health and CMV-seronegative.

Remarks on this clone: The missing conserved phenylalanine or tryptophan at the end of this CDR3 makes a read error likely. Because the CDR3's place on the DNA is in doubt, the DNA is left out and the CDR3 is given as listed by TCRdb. The CDR3 is CASSLGIGGI. J is TRBJ2-7 and V is TRBV7-3; TRBD2 is the table's D call, not checked against the DNA. Termini included, the CDR3 measures 10 amino acids. Germline V lookup: CDR1 SGHTA, CDR2 FQGTGA.

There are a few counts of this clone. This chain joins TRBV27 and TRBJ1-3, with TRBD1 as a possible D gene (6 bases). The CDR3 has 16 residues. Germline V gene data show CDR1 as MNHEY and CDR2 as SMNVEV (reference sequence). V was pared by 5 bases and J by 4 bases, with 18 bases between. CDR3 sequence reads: CASSKQGEGSGNTIYF. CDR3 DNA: TGTGCCAGCAGTAAACAGGGTGAGGGCTCCGGAAACACCATATATTTT.

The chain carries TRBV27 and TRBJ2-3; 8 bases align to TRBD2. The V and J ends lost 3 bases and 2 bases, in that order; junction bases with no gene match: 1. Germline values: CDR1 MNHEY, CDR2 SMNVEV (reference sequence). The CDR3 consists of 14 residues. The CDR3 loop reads CASSFSGITDTQYF. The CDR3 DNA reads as TGTGCCAGCAGTTTTAGCGGGATCACAGATACGCAGTATTTT.

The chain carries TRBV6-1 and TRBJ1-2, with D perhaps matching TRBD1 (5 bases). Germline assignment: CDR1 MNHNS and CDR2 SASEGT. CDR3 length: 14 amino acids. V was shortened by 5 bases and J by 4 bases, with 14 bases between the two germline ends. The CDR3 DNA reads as TGTGCCAGCAGTATCACGGGGGGGACCTATGGCTACACCTTC. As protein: CASSITGGTYGYTF.

The CDR3 loop reads CASSPPGLPNTGELFF. CDR3 nucleotide sequence: TGTGCCAGCAGCCCTCCGGGACTACCGAACACCGGGGAGCTGTTTTTT. The chain combines TRBV27 with TRBJ2-2; the match to TRBD2 covers 7 bases. This CDR3 region has 16 residues. CDR1 is MNHEY, CDR2 SMNVEV, per germline (reference sequence). J lost 0 bases, V lost 6 bases, and 7 bases had no gene match.

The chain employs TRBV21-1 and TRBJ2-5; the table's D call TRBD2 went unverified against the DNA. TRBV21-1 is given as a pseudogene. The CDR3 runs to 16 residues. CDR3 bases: TGTGCCAGCAGCAAAACAGGGCGGGAGTATTTCGGGACCCAGTACTTC. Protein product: CASSKTGREYFGTQYF.

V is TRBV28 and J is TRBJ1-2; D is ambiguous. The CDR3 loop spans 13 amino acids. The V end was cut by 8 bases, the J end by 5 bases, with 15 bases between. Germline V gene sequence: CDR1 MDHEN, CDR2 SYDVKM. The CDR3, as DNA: TGTGCCAGCTACCTTAGATCCTTTTATGGCTACACCTTC. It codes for CASYLRSFYGYTF.

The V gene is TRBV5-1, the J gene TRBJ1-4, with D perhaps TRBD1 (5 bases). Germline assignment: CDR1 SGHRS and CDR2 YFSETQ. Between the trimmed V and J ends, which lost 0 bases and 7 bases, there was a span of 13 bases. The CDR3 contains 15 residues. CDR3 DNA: TGCGCCAGCAGCTTGGAGTGGAGGGGAAGTGAAAAACTGTTTTTT. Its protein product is CASSLEWRGSEKLFF. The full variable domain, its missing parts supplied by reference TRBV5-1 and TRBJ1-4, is KAGVTQTPRYLIKTRGQQVTLSCSPISGHRSVSWYQQTPGQGLQFLFEYFSETQRNKGNFPGRFSGRQFSNSRSEMNVSTLELGDSALYLCASSLEWRGSEKLFFGSGTQLSVL.

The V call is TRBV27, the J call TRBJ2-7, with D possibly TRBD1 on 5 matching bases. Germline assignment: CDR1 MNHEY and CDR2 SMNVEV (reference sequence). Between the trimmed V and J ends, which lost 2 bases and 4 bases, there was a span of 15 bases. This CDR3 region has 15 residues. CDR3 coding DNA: TGTGCCAGCAGTTTAGAGGCAGGGCTTCGGTACGAGCAGTACTTC. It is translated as CASSLEAGLRYEQYF.

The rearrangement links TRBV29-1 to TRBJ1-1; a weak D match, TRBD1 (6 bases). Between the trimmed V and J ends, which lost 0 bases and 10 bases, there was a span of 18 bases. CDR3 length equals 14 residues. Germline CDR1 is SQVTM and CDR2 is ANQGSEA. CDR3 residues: CSVEEVVRGGRAFF. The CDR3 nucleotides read TGCAGCGTTGAAGAAGTCGTCCGTGGGGGCAGAGCTTTCTTT.

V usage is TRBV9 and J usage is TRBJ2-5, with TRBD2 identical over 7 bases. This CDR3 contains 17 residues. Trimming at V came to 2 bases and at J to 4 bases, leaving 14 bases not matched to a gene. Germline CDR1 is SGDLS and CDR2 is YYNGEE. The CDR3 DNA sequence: TGTGCCAGCAGCGTGGGGGGGGACCACGGACTCGGAGAGACCCAGTACTTC. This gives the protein CASSVGGDHGLGETQYF.

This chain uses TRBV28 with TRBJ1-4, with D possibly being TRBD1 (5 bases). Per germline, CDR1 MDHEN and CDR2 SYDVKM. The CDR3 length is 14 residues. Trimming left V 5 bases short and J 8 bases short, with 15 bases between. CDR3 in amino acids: CASSTRTPQEKLFF. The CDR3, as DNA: TGTGCCAGCAGTACGCGGACACCCCAAGAAAAACTGTTTTTT.

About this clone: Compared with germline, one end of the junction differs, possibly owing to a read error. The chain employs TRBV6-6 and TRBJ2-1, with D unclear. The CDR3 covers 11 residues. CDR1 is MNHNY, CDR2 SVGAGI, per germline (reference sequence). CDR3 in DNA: TGTGCCAGCAGTTACTCGAGGAAATTCGTCTTC. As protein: CASSYSRKFVF.

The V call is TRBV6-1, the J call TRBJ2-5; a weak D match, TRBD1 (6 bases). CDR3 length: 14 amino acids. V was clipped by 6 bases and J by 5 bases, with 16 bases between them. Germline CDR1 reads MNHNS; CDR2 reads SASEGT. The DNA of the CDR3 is TGTGCCAGCAGCCTACAGGGTGCAGGGGAGACCCAGTACTTC. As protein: CASSLQGAGETQYF.

CDR3 loop: CASRVQAGPFGRETQYF. DNA for the CDR3: TGTGCCAGCAGGGTCCAGGCGGGCCCCTTCGGTCGAGAGACCCAGTACTTC. J is TRBJ2-5 and V is TRBV28; D possibly corresponds to TRBD2 (5 bases). Germline CDR1 MDHEN, CDR2 SYDVKM. Between the trimmed V and J ends, which lost 6 bases and 4 bases, there was a span of 24 bases. CDR3 size: 17 residues.

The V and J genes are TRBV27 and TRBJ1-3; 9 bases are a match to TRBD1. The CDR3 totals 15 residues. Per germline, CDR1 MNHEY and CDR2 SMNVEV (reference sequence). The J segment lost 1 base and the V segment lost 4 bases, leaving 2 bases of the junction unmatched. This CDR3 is CASSSDRGSGNTIYF. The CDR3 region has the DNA TGTGCCAGCAGTTCGGACAGGGGTTCTGGAAACACCATATATTTT.

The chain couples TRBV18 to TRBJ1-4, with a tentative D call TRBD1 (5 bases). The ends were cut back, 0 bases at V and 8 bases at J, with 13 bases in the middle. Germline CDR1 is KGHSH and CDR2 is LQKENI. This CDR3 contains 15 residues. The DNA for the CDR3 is TGTGCCAGCTCACCACCGGGGCAGGGTACGGAAAAACTGTTTTTT. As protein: CASSPPGQGTEKLFF.

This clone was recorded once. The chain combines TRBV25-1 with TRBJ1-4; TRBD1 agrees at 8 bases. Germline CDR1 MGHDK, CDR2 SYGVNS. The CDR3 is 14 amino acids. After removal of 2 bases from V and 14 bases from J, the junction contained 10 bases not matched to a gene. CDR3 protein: CASSEAPPRTGLFF. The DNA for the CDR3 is TGTGCCAGCAGTGAAGCACCCCCGCGGACAGGGCTGTTTTTT.

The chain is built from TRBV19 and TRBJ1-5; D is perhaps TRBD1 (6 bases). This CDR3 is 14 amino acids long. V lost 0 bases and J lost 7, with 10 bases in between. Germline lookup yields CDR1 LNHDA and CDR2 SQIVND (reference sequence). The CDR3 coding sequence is TGTGCCAGTAGTATAGAAGGGAGGGGGCAGCCCCAGCATTTT. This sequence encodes CASSIEGRGQPQHF.

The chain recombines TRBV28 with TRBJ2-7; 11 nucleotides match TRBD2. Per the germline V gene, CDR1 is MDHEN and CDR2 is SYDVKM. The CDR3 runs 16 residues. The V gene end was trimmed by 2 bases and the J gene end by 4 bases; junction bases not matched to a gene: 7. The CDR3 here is CASSLESSGGSYEQYF. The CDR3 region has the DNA TGTGCCAGCAGTTTAGAATCTAGCGGGGGGTCTTACGAGCAGTACTTC.

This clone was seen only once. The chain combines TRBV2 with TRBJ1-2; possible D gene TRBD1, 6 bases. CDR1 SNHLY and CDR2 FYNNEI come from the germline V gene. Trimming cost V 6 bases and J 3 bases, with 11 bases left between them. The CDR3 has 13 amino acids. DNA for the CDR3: TGTGCCAGCAGGCCCGGGACATACTATGGCTACACCTTC. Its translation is CASRPGTYYGYTF.